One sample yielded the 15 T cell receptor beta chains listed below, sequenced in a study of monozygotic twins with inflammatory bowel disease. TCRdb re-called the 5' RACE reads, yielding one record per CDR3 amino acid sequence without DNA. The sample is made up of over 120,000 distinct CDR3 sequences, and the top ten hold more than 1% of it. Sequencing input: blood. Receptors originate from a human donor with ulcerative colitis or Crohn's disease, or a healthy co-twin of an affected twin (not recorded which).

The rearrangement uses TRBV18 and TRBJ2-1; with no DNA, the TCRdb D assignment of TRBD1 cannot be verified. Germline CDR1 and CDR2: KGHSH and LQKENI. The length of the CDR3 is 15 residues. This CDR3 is CASSPPGQGNDEQFF.

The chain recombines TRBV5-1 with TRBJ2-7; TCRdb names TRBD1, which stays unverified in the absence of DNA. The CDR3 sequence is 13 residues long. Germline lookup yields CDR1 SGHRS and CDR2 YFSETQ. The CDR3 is CASSLEDNYEQYF.

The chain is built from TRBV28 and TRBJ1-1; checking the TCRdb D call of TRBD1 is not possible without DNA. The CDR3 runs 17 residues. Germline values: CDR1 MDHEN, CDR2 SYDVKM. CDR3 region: CASRPLPPVKGSTEAFF.

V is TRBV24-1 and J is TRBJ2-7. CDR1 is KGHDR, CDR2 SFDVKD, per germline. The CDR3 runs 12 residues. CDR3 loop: CATREAGYEQYF.

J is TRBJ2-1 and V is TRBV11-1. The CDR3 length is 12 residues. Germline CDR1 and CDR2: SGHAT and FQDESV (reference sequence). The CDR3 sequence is CASSLSRNEQFF.

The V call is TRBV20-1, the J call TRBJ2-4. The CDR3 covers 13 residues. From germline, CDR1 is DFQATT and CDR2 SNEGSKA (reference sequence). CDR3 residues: CSARGIVVNIQYF.

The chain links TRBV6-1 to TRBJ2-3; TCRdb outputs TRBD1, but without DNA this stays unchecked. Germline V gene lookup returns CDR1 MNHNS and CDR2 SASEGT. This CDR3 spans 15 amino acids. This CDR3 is CASSELSGEPDTQYF.

The CDR3 loop reads CASSPRDSSYEQYF. The chain is built from TRBV5-6 and TRBJ2-7; TCRdb outputs TRBD2, but without DNA this stays unchecked. The CDR3 has 14 amino acids. Germline values: CDR1 SGHDT, CDR2 YYEEEE.

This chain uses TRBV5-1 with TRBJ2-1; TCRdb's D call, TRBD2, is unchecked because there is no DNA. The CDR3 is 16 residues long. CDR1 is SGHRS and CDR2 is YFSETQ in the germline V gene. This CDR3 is CASSPRGSYSYNEQFF. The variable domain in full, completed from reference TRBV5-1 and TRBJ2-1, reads KAGVTQTPRYLIKTRGQQVTLSCSPISGHRSVSWYQQTPGQGLQFLFEYFSETQRNKGNFPGRFSGRQFSNSRSEMNVSTLELGDSALYLCASSPRGSYSYNEQFFGPGTRLTVL.

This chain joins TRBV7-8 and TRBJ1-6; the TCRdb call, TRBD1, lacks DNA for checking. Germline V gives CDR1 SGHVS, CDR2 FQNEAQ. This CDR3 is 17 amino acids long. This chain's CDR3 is CASSLRQGNSYNSPLHF. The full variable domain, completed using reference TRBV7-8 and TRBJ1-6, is GAGVSQSPRYKVAKRGQDVALRCDPISGHVSLFWYQQALGQGPEFLTYFQNEAQLDKSGLPSDRFFAERPEGSVSTLKIQRTQQEDSAVYLCASSLRQGNSYNSPLHFGNGTRLTVT.

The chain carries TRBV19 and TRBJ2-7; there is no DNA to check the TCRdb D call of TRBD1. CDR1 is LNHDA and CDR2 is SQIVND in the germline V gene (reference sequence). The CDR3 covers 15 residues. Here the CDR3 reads CASSTTGGNSYEQYF.

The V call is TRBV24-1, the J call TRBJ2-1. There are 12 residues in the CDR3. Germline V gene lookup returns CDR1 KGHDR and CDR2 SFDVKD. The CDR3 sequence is CATSQVGNEQFF.

The CDR3 sequence is CASRGGEPWTYNEQFF. This chain joins TRBV2 and TRBJ2-1; with no DNA, the TCRdb D assignment of TRBD1 cannot be verified. The CDR3 totals 16 residues. CDR1 and CDR2 from the germline V gene are SNHLY and FYNNEI.

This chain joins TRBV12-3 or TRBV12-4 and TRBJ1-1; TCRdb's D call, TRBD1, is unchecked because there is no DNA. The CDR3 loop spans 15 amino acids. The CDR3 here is CASSPIPTGSTEAFF.

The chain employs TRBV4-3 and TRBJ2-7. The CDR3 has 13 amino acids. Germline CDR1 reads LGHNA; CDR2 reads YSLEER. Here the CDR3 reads CASSPKWSYEQYF.